The sequence of this TCR beta chain was determined in a study of blood T cell repertoires in COVID-19 (dated by TCRdb to between 2020 and 2021). As for the study more broadly: Samples covering the acute and convalescent phases of COVID-19 were provided by collaborators in the United States, Italy and Spain. The prospective study material was composed of cDNA or gDNA derived from T cells, B-cell-depleted T cells, or PBMCs. Subjects who had been exposed to COVID-19, were actively infected with it, or had recovered from it provided the deeply sampled blood TCRbeta repertoires that made up the dataset. The repertoires were released in a freely available public database intended as a resource for research on the immune response to SARS-CoV-2. The samples were drawn from two sources: the first 160 participants of the ongoing ImmuneRACE study, and 1,000 to 1,500 subjects contributed by 6 global collaborators. A de-identified subject ID, COVID-19 status, age in years and sex were almost always included in the sample metadata. Where available, HLA class I and class II types were obtained from metadata supplied by the sample provider rather than from assay-based typing. Overall study outcomes, separate from this receptor: The quantity of clinical and demographic metadata differed by source and by participant and was supplied without curation.

Of note for this clone: It has no known antigen specificity. Per-base quality was not reported, and no clone a single base away is much larger than it.

One collaborating source in Seattle enrolled patients while the patients were actively infected and followed the patients over time throughout the course of disease. The collaborating institutions used their own protocols to collect whole blood in K2EDTA tubes. For TCRbeta analysis, collaborators shipped samples in one of three forms: frozen whole blood, isolated PBMCs, or DNA extracted from either of those sample types. The immunoSEQ Assay, a bias-controlled multiplex PCR, was used to amplify TCRbeta CDR3 regions from genomic DNA. In the original analysis: Nucleated cell counts per sample were estimated from amplification of reference gene primers within the assay. Sequence reads were collapsed and filtered to measure the absolute abundance of every unique TCRbeta CDR3 rearrangement. For each sample, productive Simpson clonality was calculated by taking the square root of Simpson's diversity index across productive rearrangements. TCRdb re-hosts the immuneACCESS table, in-frame sequences only. Its copies lack some clones; in the studies checked, an unresolved V gene accounts for under half of them, and the cause for the rest is not known. V, J and clone size are taken as reported in that table, and D and trimming were inferred from the DNA itself. Recorded for this sample are roughly 440,000 clones; around 89% of them occurred a single time. Around 12% of the sample goes to the ten largest clones.

This clonotype originated in a woman aged 45 to 65 with COVID-19, enrolled during active disease. Sequenced material: peripheral blood.

The DNA reads TGTGCCAGCACCCCCGCCCTAACCGGGACTAGCGGGCAATACACCGGGGAGCTGTTTTTT. This gives the protein CASTPALTGTSGQYTGELFF. The V and J segments used are TRBV7-9 and TRBJ2-2; 12 junctional bases match TRBD2. V is cut back by 7 bases and J by 3 bases, with 18 bases in the junction unmatched. The CDR1 and CDR2 encoded by the germline V gene (reference sequence) are SEHNR and FQNEAQ. The CDR3, from cysteine to phenylalanine, totals 20 residues. Only the CDR3 region is kept as DNA, spanning 60 bases read in frame from base 1.